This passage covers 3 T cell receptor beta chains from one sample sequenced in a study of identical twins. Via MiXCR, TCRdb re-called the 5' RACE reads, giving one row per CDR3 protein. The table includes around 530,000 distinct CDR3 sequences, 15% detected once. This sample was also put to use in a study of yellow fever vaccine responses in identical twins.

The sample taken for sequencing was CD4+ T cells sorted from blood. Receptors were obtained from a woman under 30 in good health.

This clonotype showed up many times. CDR3 residues: CASSESLGGTLHF. The CDR3 DNA reads TGCGCCAGCAGTGAGTCTCTGGGCGGGACCCTCCACTTT. The chain uses TRBV10-1 and TRBJ1-6; D gene unclear. The V and J ends lost 0 bases and 14 bases respectively, with 11 bases between them. Germline CDR1 and CDR2: WNHNN and SYGVQD (reference sequence). This CDR3 has 13 residues.

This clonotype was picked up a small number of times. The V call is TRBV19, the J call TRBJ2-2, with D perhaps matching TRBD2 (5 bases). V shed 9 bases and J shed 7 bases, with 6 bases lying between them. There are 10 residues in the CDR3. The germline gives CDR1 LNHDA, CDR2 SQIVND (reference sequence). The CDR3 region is CASGLGELFF. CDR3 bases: TGTGCCAGCGGACTCGGGGAGCTGTTTTTT. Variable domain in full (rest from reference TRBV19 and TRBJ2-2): DGGITQSPKYLFRKEGQNVTLSCEQNLNHDAMYWYRQDPGQGLRLIYYSQIVNDFQKGDIAEGYSVSREKKESFPLTVTSAQKNPTAFYLCASGLGELFFGEGSRLTVL.

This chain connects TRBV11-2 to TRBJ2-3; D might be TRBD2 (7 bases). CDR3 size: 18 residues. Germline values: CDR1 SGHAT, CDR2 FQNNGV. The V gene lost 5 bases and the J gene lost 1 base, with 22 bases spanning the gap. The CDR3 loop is CASSPLGGGPLGTDTQYF. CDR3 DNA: TGTGCCAGCAGCCCACTAGGGGGAGGGCCCCTTGGCACAGATACGCAGTATTTT.